The present entry profiles one T cell receptor beta chain with its context. Its cognate antigen is unknown. The data originate from a study of cytomegalovirus exposure and HLA in healthy donors. Across the study: About 79% of 398 genotyped donors fell in the Caucasian-associated ancestry cluster.

Researchers ran the PCR with 60 Vbeta and 13 Jbeta primers. Original methodology: Approximately 11 million shared chains were among tens of millions of unique TCR beta chains counted in a later analysis. Here immunoSEQ multiplex PCR was the method, and the copy in TCRdb shows in-frame clones only, minus some. That table gives V, J and clone size, and the DNA gave D and trimming. The sample table includes around 110,000 clones. Study-wide results and caveats: TCR beta chain V- and J-gene trimming was linked, in a later analysis, to a missense variant in DCLRE1C. Immune exposure was documented only through CMV serostatus.

The CDR3 contains 15 residues. The ends were cut back, 0 bases at V and 4 bases at J, with 12 bases in the middle. Germline V gene data show CDR1 as MNHEY and CDR2 as SMNVEV (reference sequence). The V gene is TRBV27, the J gene TRBJ1-2; D possibly corresponds to TRBD1 (6 bases). Sequencing input: PBMCs. The receptor was isolated from a man aged 25-45 years in good health and CMV-seronegative. The CDR3, as DNA: TGTGCCAGCAGTTTATCTTCAGGGGCAATCTATGGCTACACCTTC. It codes for CASSLSSGAIYGYTF.